Here is one T cell receptor (beta chain) with its context. As for treatment: preoperative locoregional IRX-2 cytokine immunotherapy. These data come from a study of preoperative IRX-2 immunotherapy in early breast cancer. Here immunoSEQ multiplex PCR was the method, and the copy in TCRdb shows in-frame clones only, minus some. The sample yields some 22,000 clones, approximately 90% seen once. This clonotype was obtained from a human donor with breast cancer. Here the sequenced sample was tumor tissue, taken after IRX-2 immunotherapy.

The CDR3 DNA sequence: TGTGCCCGGTGGGGGGAGAACACCGGGGAGCTGTTTTTT. Amino acids: CARWGENTGELFF. The rearrangement joins TRBV7-9 to TRBJ2-2, with D tentatively TRBD2 (6 bases). V lost 11 bases and J 1 base, leaving 11 bases between the germline ends. CDR1 is SEHNR and CDR2 is FQNEAQ in the germline V gene (reference sequence). The CDR3 loop spans 13 amino acids.